Below, 14 T cell receptor beta chains from the same sample are listed, as sequenced in a study of cytomegalovirus exposure and HLA in healthy donors. 13 Jbeta primers and 60 Vbeta primers were used for the PCR. Measured with immunoSEQ multiplex PCR; TCRdb has only the in-frame clones, and not every one. The profile shows 160,000 or so clones, 70% to 80% of them singletons. Sequenced input: PBMCs. These receptors all stem from a man in his forties or fifties in good health and CMV-seronegative.

This clone was counted only a few times. This CDR3 is CAWSAREQYF. The CDR3 DNA reads TGTGCCTGGAGTGCCCGCGAGCAGTACTTC. V gene TRBV30 combines with J gene TRBJ2-7; D is unresolved. Germline CDR1 GTSNPN, CDR2 SVGIG (reference sequence). The length of the CDR3 is 10 residues. Deletions cut 1 base from V and 6 bases from J, with 4 bases between.

The chain employs TRBV27 and TRBJ2-7, with 9 bases aligning to TRBD1. V shed 3 bases, J shed 2 bases, and the junction held 11 bases outside the gene matches. Per germline, CDR1 MNHEY and CDR2 SMNVEV (reference sequence). The CDR3 contains 17 residues. CDR3 amino acids: CASSFATGTGIAYEQYF. CDR3 sequence (DNA): TGTGCCAGCAGTTTCGCCACCGGGACAGGGATCGCCTACGAGCAGTACTTC.

CDR3 residues: CASQAVRGVVDEQFF. The DNA for the CDR3 is TGTGCCAGCCAAGCAGTGCGGGGGGTCGTAGATGAGCAGTTCTTC. The chain combines TRBV25-1 with TRBJ2-1; 8 nucleotides align to TRBD2. This CDR3 comprises 15 residues. V lost 8 bases and J lost 8; bases outside the gene matches: 14. In germline, CDR1 is MGHDK, CDR2 SYGVNS.

The chain combines TRBV6-1 with TRBJ2-3; TRBD2 matches 12 bases. The V gene end was trimmed by 6 bases and the J gene end by 5 bases; junction bases not matched to a gene: 6. CDR3 length equals 15 residues. CDR1 and CDR2 from the germline V gene are MNHNS and SASEGT. CDR3 sequence reads: CASSLAGGARDTQYF. The CDR3 DNA follows: TGTGCCAGCAGCCTAGCGGGGGGGGCCAGAGATACGCAGTATTTT.

J is TRBJ2-7 and V is TRBV27; tentatively, D is TRBD1 (6 bases). The V gene's germline CDR1 is MNHEY and CDR2 SMNVEV (reference sequence). The CDR3 spans 13 residues. V lost 1 base and J lost 3, with 7 bases in between. In DNA form, the CDR3 reads TGTGCCAGCAGTTTATTACAGGGCTACGAGCAGTACTTC. It translates to CASSLLQGYEQYF.

This rearrangement joins TRBV28 to TRBJ1-1; D ambiguous. Germline V gene sequence: CDR1 MDHEN, CDR2 SYDVKM. Trimming removed 3 bases from V and 4 bases from J, with 15 bases in between. The CDR3 sequence is 15 residues long. The CDR3: CASSFRGVMVTEAFF. The DNA for the CDR3 is TGTGCCAGCAGTTTCCGAGGCGTAATGGTCACTGAAGCTTTCTTT.

J is TRBJ2-3 and V is TRBV7-8; 11 bases are shared with TRBD2. Trimming at V came to 0 bases and at J to 5 bases, leaving 10 bases not matched to a gene. This CDR3 comprises 18 residues. In germline, CDR1 is SGHVS, CDR2 FQNEAQ. The CDR3 sequence is CASSLAGGVAGGRDTQYF. The CDR3 DNA reads as TGTGCCAGCAGCTTAGCGGGCGGGGTAGCGGGGGGGAGAGATACGCAGTATTTT.

The chain is built from TRBV2 and TRBJ2-5; 9 bases line up with TRBD2. The junction had 15 bases not matched to a gene; V was cut back by 6 bases and J by 4 bases. The CDR3 runs to 17 residues. The germline gives CDR1 SNHLY, CDR2 FYNNEI. The DNA for the CDR3 is TGTGCCAGCAGCGCCCACTTGACTAGCGGAGAAGGAGAGACCCAGTACTTC. It specifies CASSAHLTSGEGETQYF.

The chain is built from TRBV10-3 and TRBJ2-7; the match to TRBD1 covers 8 bases. With V trimmed by 2 bases and J by 4 bases, 7 bases remained unmatched. CDR1 ENHRY and CDR2 SYGVKD come from the germline V gene. This CDR3 contains 15 residues. CDR3 DNA: TGTGCCATCAGTGAGCCATTAGGGACAGGATACGAGCAGTACTTC. It yields the protein CAISEPLGTGYEQYF.

This clone came up a few times. The chain carries TRBV6-4 and TRBJ1-2, with 7 bases identical to TRBD1. The germline gives CDR1 MRHNA, CDR2 SNTAGT. This CDR3 contains 15 residues. The V and J ends lost 0 bases and 7 bases, in that order; junction bases with no gene match: 8. CDR3 bases: TGTGCCAGCAGTGACTCCCTGGAGGGGGCCTCTGGCTACACCTTC. Residues: CASSDSLEGASGYTF.

The J gene is TRBJ2-2, the V gene TRBV9, with 10 bases matching TRBD1. V was clipped by 0 bases and J by 6 bases; unmatched bases: 5. CDR3 length: 16 residues. Germline lookup yields CDR1 SGDLS and CDR2 YYNGEE. The CDR3 is CASSVDGTGVSGELFF. CDR3 nucleotide sequence: TGTGCCAGCAGCGTAGATGGGACAGGGGTATCCGGGGAGCTGTTTTTT.

The genes are TRBV7-2 and TRBJ1-1, with 9 bases matching TRBD1. V shed 6 bases, J shed 4 bases, and the junction held 9 bases outside the gene matches. Per germline, CDR1 SGHTA and CDR2 FQGNSA. The length of the CDR3 is 15 residues. The CDR3 region is CASSLLQGAGTEAFF. The CDR3 nucleotides are TGTGCCAGCAGTTTACTACAGGGGGCTGGCACTGAAGCTTTCTTT.

The J gene is TRBJ1-6, the V gene TRBV18; a weak D match, TRBD1 (5 bases). The V gene lost 2 bases and the J gene lost 8 bases, with 13 bases spanning the gap. The CDR3 is made up of 15 amino acids. Germline V lookup: CDR1 KGHSH, CDR2 LQKENI. The CDR3, as DNA: TGTGCCAGCTCACCATTAGCCACAGGAGATTCACCCCTCCACTTT. Translating it yields CASSPLATGDSPLHF.

This clone was seen a handful of times. The chain couples TRBV30 to TRBJ1-4; 9 nucleotides agree with TRBD1. The CDR3 runs 14 residues. Unmatched junction bases numbered 6, after V lost 2 bases and J lost 8 bases. Germline V CDR1 and CDR2: GTSNPN, SVGIG (reference sequence). The CDR3 spells CAWSRTGVREKLFF. CDR3 coding DNA: TGTGCCTGGAGTCGGACAGGGGTTCGGGAAAAACTGTTTTTT. Together with reference TRBV30 and TRBJ1-4, the CDR3 gives the full variable domain: SQTIHQWPATLVQPVGSPLSLECTVEGTSNPNLYWYRQAAGRGLQLLFYSVGIGQISSEVPQNLSASRPQDRQFILSSKKLLLSDSGFYLCAWSRTGVREKLFFGSGTQLSVL.